Below are 9 T cell receptor beta chains sequenced from a single sample in a study of CD8+ T cells in alopecia areata. Treatment defined: oral pan-JAK inhibitor, 5-10 mg twice daily. cDNA serving as the sequencing template came from extracted, reverse transcribed RNA. The assay was immunoSEQ multiplex PCR, and TCRdb's table has in-frame clones only and misses some. The sample has approximately 300,000 clones, 55% to 70% seen once. This material consisted of CD4+ T cells sorted from blood, taken at week 24, from a patient treated with tofacitinib. The receptors here all came from a human donor with alopecia areata.

V gene TRBV6-5 combines with J gene TRBJ2-2; D is unclear. Trimming took 9 bases from V and 0 from J, leaving 8 bases between them. In germline, CDR1 is MNHEY, CDR2 SVGAGI. The CDR3 spans 13 residues. The CDR3 nucleotides read TGTGCCAGTTCCCGAACGAACACCGGGGAGCTGTTTTTT. Translating it yields CASSRTNTGELFF.

This chain connects TRBV18 to TRBJ2-3; 9 nucleotides line up with TRBD2. V lost 1 base to trimming and J lost 6 bases; unmatched junction nucleotides: 11. The CDR3 runs to 17 residues. CDR1 is KGHSH, CDR2 LQKENI, per germline. The CDR3 nucleotides read TGTGCCAGCTCACCACTGGGGCTAGCGGGGACCAAGGATACGCAGTATTTT. Its protein is CASSPLGLAGTKDTQYF.

The chain uses TRBV15 and TRBJ1-1, with no clear D. The CDR3 loop spans 16 amino acids. Germline CDR1 and CDR2: LNHNV and YYDKDF (reference sequence). Trimming took off 0 bases at V and 0 bases at J, with 11 bases between the two ends. CDR3 protein: CATSRDSPGVNTEAFF. The DNA of the CDR3 is TGTGCCACCAGCAGAGATTCCCCGGGAGTGAACACTGAAGCTTTCTTT.

This clone occurred a few times. The chain employs TRBV4-1 and TRBJ1-5; D is uncertain. V was cut by 0 bases and J by 0 bases, with 6 bases left in between. CDR3 length: 15 residues. CDR1 is MGHRA and CDR2 is YSYEKL in the germline V gene. This CDR3 reads CASSQDAHSNQPQHF. The CDR3 DNA sequence: TGCGCCAGCAGCCAAGATGCCCATAGCAATCAGCCCCAGCATTTT.

This sequence joins TRBV15 and TRBJ1-2; D possibly corresponds to TRBD1 (5 bases). This CDR3 has 14 residues. Germline CDR1 reads LNHNV; CDR2 reads YYDKDF (reference sequence). V lost 2 bases and J lost 4, with 11 bases in between. CDR3 sequence: CATSRNRDGYGYTF. In DNA form, the CDR3 reads TGTGCCACCAGCAGAAACCGGGACGGCTATGGCTACACCTTC.

This clone has a handful of counts. The chain links TRBV7-3 to TRBJ1-4; 7 nucleotides align to TRBD1. In germline, CDR1 is SGHTA, CDR2 FQGTGA. The CDR3 spans 14 residues. V was clipped by 5 bases and J by 5 bases; unmatched bases: 5. The DNA for the CDR3 is TGTGCCAGCAGCGTAGGGACAGCGAATGAAAAACTGTTTTTT. Amino acid sequence: CASSVGTANEKLFF.

Here the CDR3 reads CASSLIFEKLFF. For the CDR3, the DNA is TGCGCCAGCAGCCTTATCTTTGAAAAACTGTTTTTT. This chain joins TRBV4-1 and TRBJ1-4; D gene uncertain. There are 12 residues in the CDR3. CDR1 and CDR2 (germline): MGHRA, YSYEKL. With 4 bases removed from V and 7 bases from J, the gap between germline ends came to 7 bases.

The rearrangement links TRBV9 to TRBJ1-1; D ambiguous. The V gene's germline CDR1 is SGDLS and CDR2 YYNGEE. V was pared by 0 bases and J by 8 bases, with 11 bases between. The CDR3 has 13 amino acids. The CDR3 sequence: CASSVDSGSEAFF. The CDR3, as DNA: TGTGCCAGCAGCGTAGACTCAGGTAGCGAAGCTTTCTTT.

The genes are TRBV18 and TRBJ2-3; D not resolved. The CDR3 consists of 12 residues. Trimming took 1 base from V and 3 from J, leaving 2 bases between them. Germline V lookup: CDR1 KGHSH, CDR2 LQKENI. The CDR3 DNA reads TGTGCCAGCTCACCACAAACAGATACGCAGTATTTT. Translation: CASSPQTDTQYF.